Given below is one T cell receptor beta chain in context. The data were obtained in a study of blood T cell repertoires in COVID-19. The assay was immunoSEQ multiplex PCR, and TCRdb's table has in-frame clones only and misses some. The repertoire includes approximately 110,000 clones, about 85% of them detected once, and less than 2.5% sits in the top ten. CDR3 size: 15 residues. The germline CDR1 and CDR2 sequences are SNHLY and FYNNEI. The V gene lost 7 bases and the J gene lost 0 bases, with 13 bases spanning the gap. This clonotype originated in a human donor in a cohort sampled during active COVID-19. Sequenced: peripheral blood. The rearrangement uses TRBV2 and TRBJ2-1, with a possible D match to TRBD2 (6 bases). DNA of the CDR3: TGTGCCAGCAAGGGCGGGACCCTCTCCTACAATGAGCAGTTCTTC. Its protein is CASKGGTLSYNEQFF.